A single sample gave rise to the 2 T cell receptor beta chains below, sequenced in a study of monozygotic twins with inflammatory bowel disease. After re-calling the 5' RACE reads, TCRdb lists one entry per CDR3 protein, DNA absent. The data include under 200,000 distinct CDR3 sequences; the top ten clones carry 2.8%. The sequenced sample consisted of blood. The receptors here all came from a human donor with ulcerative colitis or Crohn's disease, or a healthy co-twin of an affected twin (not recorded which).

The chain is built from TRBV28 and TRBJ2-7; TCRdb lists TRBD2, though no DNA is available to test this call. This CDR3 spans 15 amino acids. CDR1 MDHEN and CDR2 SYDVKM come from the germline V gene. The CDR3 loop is CASSLEVTSSYEQYF.

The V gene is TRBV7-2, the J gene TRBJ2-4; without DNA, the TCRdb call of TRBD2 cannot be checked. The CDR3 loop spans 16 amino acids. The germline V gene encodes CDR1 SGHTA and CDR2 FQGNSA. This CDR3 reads CASSPSFAGGKNIQYF.